Listed below are T cell receptor beta chains from one sample, sequenced in a study of vaccination effects on CD4 cells after COVID-19. No antigen is known for these receptors. Using immunoSEQ multiplex PCR, the repertoire was profiled, and TCRdb retains in-frame clones only, with some absent. The sample has about 41,000 clones, roughly 70% seen once. The material was CD4+ T cells from PBMCs cultured with HCoV-OC43 spike peptides, obtained before COVID-19 vaccination. The source is a human donor who received a COVID-19 vaccine. Both conserved end residues are part of each CDR3.

v_gene,j_gene,CDR3aa
TRBV5-8,TRBJ1-1,CASSSYSTEAFF
TRBV30,TRBJ2-7,CAWRDSYEQYF
TRBV18,TRBJ2-7,CASSPRLAGGPFYEQYF
TRBV6-1,TRBJ1-2,CASSEDGSYGYTF
TRBV20-1,TRBJ2-5,CSPRGQETQYF
TRBV7-9,TRBJ2-3,CASSLALRGADTQYF
TRBV7-9,TRBJ1-4,CASSPLARTNEKLFF
TRBV12-3/TRBV12-4,TRBJ1-1,CASSDRGTEAFF
TRBV5-5,TRBJ1-2,CASSLDRANPYGYTF
TRBV5-1,TRBJ1-1,CASSLVQGNTEAFF
TRBV5-4,TRBJ1-2,CASSLGGSDNYGYTF
TRBV5-1,TRBJ2-5,CASSAGQSETQYF
TRBV4-2,TRBJ2-5,CASSRFTSGQETQYF
TRBV7-2,TRBJ1-2,CASSPSGGNYGYTF
TRBV7-2,TRBJ2-7,CASSSPGTSGSLRYEQYF
TRBV7-9,TRBJ1-1,CASSRDSATYTEAFF
TRBV11-3,TRBJ1-1,CASSLGQGIFHTEAFF
TRBV27,TRBJ2-1,CASSQGLAGYNEQFF
TRBV11-2,TRBJ1-1,CASSLDPGRMNTEAFF
TRBV7-8,TRBJ1-5,CASSLAQGLIQPQHF
TRBV5-6,TRBJ1-2,CASSRDRGAYGYTF
TRBV9,TRBJ1-6,CASSPGTVNSPLHF
TRBV19,TRBJ2-5,CASSSPTGQNQETQYF
TRBV2,TRBJ1-1,CASSATRDTEAFF
TRBV6-1,TRBJ1-2,CASSEGGGDSYGYTF
TRBV5-8,TRBJ2-1,CASSAGRIRYNEQFF
TRBV19,TRBJ2-2,CASSILRSGRGPNTGELFF
TRBV15,TRBJ1-2,CATSRDRGGGLHGYTF
TRBV14,TRBJ2-1,CASSQDRSKQFF